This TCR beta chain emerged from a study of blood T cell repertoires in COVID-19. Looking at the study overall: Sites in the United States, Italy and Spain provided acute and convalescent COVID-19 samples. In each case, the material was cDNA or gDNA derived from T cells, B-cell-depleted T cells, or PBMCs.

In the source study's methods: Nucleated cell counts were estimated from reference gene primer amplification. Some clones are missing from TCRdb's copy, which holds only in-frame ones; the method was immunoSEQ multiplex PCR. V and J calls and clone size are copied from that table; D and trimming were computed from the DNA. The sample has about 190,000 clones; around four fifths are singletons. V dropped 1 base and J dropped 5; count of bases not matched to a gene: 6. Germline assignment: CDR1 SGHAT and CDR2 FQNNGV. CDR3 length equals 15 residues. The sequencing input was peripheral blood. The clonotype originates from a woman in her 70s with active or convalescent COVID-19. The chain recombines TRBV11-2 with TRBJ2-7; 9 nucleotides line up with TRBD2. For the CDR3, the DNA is TGTGCCAGCAGCTTAGTGGGCGGGAGGGCTCACGAGCAGTACTTC. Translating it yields CASSLVGGRAHEQYF.